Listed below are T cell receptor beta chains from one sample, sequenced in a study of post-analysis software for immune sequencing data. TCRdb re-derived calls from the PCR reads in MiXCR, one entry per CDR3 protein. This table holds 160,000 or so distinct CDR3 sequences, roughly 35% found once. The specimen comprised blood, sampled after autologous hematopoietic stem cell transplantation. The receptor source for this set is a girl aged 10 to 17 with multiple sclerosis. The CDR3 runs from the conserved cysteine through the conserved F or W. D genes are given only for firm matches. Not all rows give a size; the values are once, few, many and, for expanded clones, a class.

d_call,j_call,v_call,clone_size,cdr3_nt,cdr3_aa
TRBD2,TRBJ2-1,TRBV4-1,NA,TGCGCCAGCAGCCAAGGACTAGCCGGTAGGTCCTACAATGAGCAGTTCTTC,CASSQGLAGRSYNEQFF
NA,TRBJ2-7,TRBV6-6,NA,TGTGCCAGCAGTTCGCCAGGCTACGAGCAGTACTTC,CASSSPGYEQYF
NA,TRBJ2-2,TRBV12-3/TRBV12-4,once,TGTGCCAGCAGTCAGGACAGTTACACCGGGGAGCTGTTTTTT,CASSQDSYTGELFF
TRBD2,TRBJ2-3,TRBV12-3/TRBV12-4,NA,TGTGCCAGCAGGTCCGGGACTAGCGTGCGGACAGATACGCAGTATTTT,CASRSGTSVRTDTQYF
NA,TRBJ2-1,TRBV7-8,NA,TGTGCCAGCAGCTCGGACGGAAAACAGTTCTTC,CASSSDGKQFF
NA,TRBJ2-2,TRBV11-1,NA,TGTGCCAGCAGCTCGTACAGGGTATCGAACACCGGGGAGCTGTTTTTT,CASSSYRVSNTGELFF
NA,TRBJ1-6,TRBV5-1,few,TGCGCCAGCAGCTTGGGCGACAGTATTAATTCACCCCTCCACTTT,CASSLGDSINSPLHF
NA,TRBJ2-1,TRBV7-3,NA,TGTGCCAGCAGCCCCGGATGGGGGAGGGGGACCTACAATGAGCAGTTCTTC,CASSPGWGRGTYNEQFF
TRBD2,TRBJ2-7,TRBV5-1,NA,TGCGCCGGCAGCTTGGTGGCTAGCGGGAGAGTCGTCTACGAGCAGTACTTC,CAGSLVASGRVVYEQYF
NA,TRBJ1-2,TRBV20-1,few,TGCAGCGCGACAGGCCCCTATGGCTACACCTTC,CSATGPYGYTF
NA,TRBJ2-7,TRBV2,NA,TGTGCCAGCAGTGGACTAACGTTGTCGGGAGTCGCCGAGCAGTACTTC,CASSGLTLSGVAEQYF
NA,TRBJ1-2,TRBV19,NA,TGTGCCAGTAGGGGAGGGGAGGGGGACTATGGCTACACCTTC,CASRGGEGDYGYTF
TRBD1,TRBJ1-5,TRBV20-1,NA,TGCAGTTCTAGAGGGACAGACAATCAGCCCCAGCATTTT,CSSRGTDNQPQHF
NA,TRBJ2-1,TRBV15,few,TGTGCCACTACCGGGACCCACCTGTCCGAGCAGTTCTTC,CATTGTHLSEQFF
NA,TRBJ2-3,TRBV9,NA,TGTGCCAGCAGCGTAGTTCAGCGGCCCACAGATACGCAGTATTTT,CASSVVQRPTDTQYF
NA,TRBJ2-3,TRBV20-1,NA,TGCAGTGCCGGGCATTGGGGGGCCACAGATACGCAGTATTTT,CSAGHWGATDTQYF
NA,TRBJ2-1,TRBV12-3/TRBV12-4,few,TGTGCCAGCAGTTCCGCAGGGGACCCATCCTACAATGAGCAGTTCTTC,CASSSAGDPSYNEQFF
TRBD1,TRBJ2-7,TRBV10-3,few,TGTGCCACTCAACGGGACAGGGGAGTTTCCTACGAGCAGTACTTC,CATQRDRGVSYEQYF
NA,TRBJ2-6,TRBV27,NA,TGTGCCACCCTCTCTGGGGCCAACGTCCTGACTTTC,CATLSGANVLTF
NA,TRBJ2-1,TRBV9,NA,TGTGCCAGCAGCGTAGCTGGGGCCCAGCCTGGCAATGAGCAGTTCTTC,CASSVAGAQPGNEQFF
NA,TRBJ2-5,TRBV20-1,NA,TGCAGTGCTCCGGACAGACCCTCTGAGGAGACCCAGTACTTC,CSAPDRPSEETQYF
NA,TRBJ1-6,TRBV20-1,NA,TGCAGTGCTAGACCCATCGGACCGATTAATTCACCCCTCCACTTT,CSARPIGPINSPLHF
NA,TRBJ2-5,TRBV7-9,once,TGTGCCAGCAGCTTAGATCTCAGCTCACAGCAGTACTTC,CASSLDLSSQQYF
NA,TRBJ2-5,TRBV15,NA,TGTGCCACCAGCACTTCCCGGGACATCGTAGAGACCCAGTACTTC,CATSTSRDIVETQYF
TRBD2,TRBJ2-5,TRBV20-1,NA,TGCAGTGCCCCGACCGGACTAGCCCGAGAGACCCAGTACTTC,CSAPTGLARETQYF
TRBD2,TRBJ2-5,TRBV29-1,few,TGCAGCGGATCGACTAGCGGGAGCAAGGGTGAGCAGTACTTC,CSGSTSGSKGEQYF
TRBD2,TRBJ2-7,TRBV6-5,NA,TGTGCCAGCAGCCGTGCTAGCGGGAGGATCAACGAGCAGTACTTC,CASSRASGRINEQYF
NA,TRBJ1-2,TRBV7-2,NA,TGTGCCAGCAGCCCGGAACTCAGGGATATTGGCTACACCTTC,CASSPELRDIGYTF
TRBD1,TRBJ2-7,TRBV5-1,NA,TGCGCCAGCAGCGCGGGACAGGCTTACGAGCAGTACTTC,CASSAGQAYEQYF
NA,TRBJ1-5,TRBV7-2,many,TGTGCCAGCAGGGTGAATAGCAATCAGCCCCAGCATTTT,CASRVNSNQPQHF
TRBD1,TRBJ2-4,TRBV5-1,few,TGCGCCAGCAGCTTAGGACAGGGATGGAACATTCAGTACTTC,CASSLGQGWNIQYF
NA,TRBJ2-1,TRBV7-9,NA,TGTGCCAGCAGCTTTGGAGCTAACAATGAGCAGTTCTTC,CASSFGANNEQFF
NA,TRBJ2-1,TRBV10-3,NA,TGTGCCACCCAACACGACGGGGCAGGAACGACCCGGCCGTTCTTC,CATQHDGAGTTRPFF
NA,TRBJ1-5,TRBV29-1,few,TGCAGCGTCCAGGGGAATCCCAATCAGCCCCAGCATTTT,CSVQGNPNQPQHF
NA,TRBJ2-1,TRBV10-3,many,TGTGCCATCAGTGAGACGCCCGACAGCTACAATGAGCAGTTCTTC,CAISETPDSYNEQFF
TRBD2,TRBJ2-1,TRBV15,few,TGTGCCACCAGCAGAGATCAACTAGCGGGAGGTGAGCAGTTCTTC,CATSRDQLAGGEQFF
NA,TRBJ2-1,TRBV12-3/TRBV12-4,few,TGTGCCAGCAAAGGCGCATACAATGAGCAGTTCTTC,CASKGAYNEQFF
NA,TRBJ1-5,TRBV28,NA,TGTGCCAGCCTCAAGGCATCTGGCAATCAGCCCCAGCATTTT,CASLKASGNQPQHF
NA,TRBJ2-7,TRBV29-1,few,TGCAGCGTTGGGCTCGGGGGGCGCGGCGAGCAGTACTTC,CSVGLGGRGEQYF
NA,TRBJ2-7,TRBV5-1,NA,TGCGCCAGCAGCTGGACTTCCTCCTACGAGCAGTACTTC,CASSWTSSYEQYF
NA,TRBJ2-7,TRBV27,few,TGTGCCAGCAGCCCCGGACAGCTCGGCTACGAGCAGTACTTC,CASSPGQLGYEQYF
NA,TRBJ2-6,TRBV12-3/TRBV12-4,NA,TGTGCCAGCAGACGACAGTCCTCTGGGGCCAACGTCCTGACTTTC,CASRRQSSGANVLTF
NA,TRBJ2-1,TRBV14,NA,TGTGCCAGCAGCCAAGATTTGGGCAATGAGCAGTTCTTC,CASSQDLGNEQFF
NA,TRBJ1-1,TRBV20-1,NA,TGCAGTGCTAGCGAGGGATTCACTGAAGCTTTCTTT,CSASEGFTEAFF
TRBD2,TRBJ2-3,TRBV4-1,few,TGCGCCAGCAGCCGGGGAGGGTTGAGGCTGGACACAGATACGCAGTATTTT,CASSRGGLRLDTDTQYF
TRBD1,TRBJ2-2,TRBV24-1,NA,TGTGCCACCAGTGATTGGATGGCAGGGGGTTCCGGGGAGCTGTTTTTT,CATSDWMAGGSGELFF
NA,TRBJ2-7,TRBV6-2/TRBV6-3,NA,TGTGCCAGCAGTTACTCGGGCACCCCGCGTCACGAGCAGTACTTC,CASSYSGTPRHEQYF
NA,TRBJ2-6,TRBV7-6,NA,TGTGCCAGCAGCTTAAGACTACCGACCCTCTCTGGGGCCAACGTCCTGACTTTC,CASSLRLPTLSGANVLTF
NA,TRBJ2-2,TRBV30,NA,TGTGCCCACCCAGGGGCCGCGAACACCGGGGAGCTGTTTTTT,CAHPGAANTGELFF
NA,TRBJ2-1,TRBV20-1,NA,TGCAGTGCAAGACAGTACAATGAGCAGTTCTTC,CSARQYNEQFF
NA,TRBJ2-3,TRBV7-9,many,TGTGCCAGCAGCCCGACGGGAGATACGCAGTATTTT,CASSPTGDTQYF
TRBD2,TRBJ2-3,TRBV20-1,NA,TGCAGTGCTTCCGGGACTAGCGGGAGATTTGCAGAGACGCAGTATTTT,CSASGTSGRFAETQYF
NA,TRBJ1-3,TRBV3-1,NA,TGTGCCAGCAGCCAAGTCCCAGGTAGGCCCGGAAACACCATATATTTT,CASSQVPGRPGNTIYF
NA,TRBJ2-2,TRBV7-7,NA,TGTGCTAGCAGTTGTACTAGCACCAACACCGGGGAGCTGTTTTTT,CASSCTSTNTGELFF
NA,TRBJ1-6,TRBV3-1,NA,TGTGCCAGCAGCCCGGACAGACATTCACCCCTCCACTTT,CASSPDRHSPLHF
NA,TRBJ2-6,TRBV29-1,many,TGCAGCGTTGAGGTATTTTCTGCGGCCTCTGGGGCCAACGTCCTGACTTTC,CSVEVFSAASGANVLTF
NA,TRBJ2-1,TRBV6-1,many,TGTGCCAGCAGTGAATTCGGGGTTAGTGAGCAGTTCTTC,CASSEFGVSEQFF
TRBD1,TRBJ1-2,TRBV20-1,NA,TGCAGTGCTAGAGAACCAACCGGGACAGGGAATATCTACACCTTC,CSAREPTGTGNIYTF
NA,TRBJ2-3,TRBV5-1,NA,TGCGCCAGCAGCTTGGCCGTAGACCGGCTGGGGGATACGCAGTATTTT,CASSLAVDRLGDTQYF
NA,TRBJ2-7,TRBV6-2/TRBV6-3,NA,TGTGCCAGCAGTTACGAGCAGGGTGGCTACGAGCAGTACTTC,CASSYEQGGYEQYF